The source of this T cell receptor beta chain is a study of response to subunit inactivated influenza vaccine. The CDR3 spans 12 residues. Trimming stripped 3 bases from V and 1 base from J, with 3 bases between. As for this clonotype: This may be a read error, as it is one base from a much larger clone. The CDR3 does not end in the conserved phenylalanine or tryptophan, so this is likely a read error.

Using its own MiXCR run on the RT-PCR reads, TCRdb lists one record per CDR3 protein. Of roughly 540,000 distinct CDR3 sequences listed, around 25% were seen once; the top ten hold 2.8%. The data were also submitted as part of a second study, on T cells expressing NK-cell markers. From that report: In generating TCR beta cDNA, 5'RACE template switching with UMIs was used. The study sequenced eight donors, seven HCMV-seropositive and one seronegative. CD8+ T cells in more than five donors included dominant NKG2C+ clonotypes at roughly 1.0-7.0%. For four donors, these clonotypes were likewise the leading ones in the CD3+CD56-NKG2C+ fraction.

The input for sequencing was CD4+ T cells sorted from PBMCs, taken approximately 13 days after vaccination. The receptor was derived from a middle-aged man who received an inactivated influenza vaccine. V is TRBV12-3 or TRBV12-4 and J is TRBJ2-5, with D unclear. CDR3 coding DNA: TGTGCCAGCAGTTTTGTCCAAGAGACCCAGTACGTC. Translated: CASSFVQETQYV.